The 32 T cell receptor beta chains below come from one sample, sequenced in a study of tumor and adjacent non-tumor tissue in lung cancer. The template was RNA from unsorted bulk tissue. A modified ARM-PCR protocol with three rounds of nested PCR amplified TCRbeta. TCRdb processed the multiplex PCR reads anew with MiXCR; each CDR3 protein has one entry. The sample holds about 120,000 distinct CDR3 sequences, 66% seen once. The sequencing sample was made of lung tumor tissue. The origin of the receptors is a man aged 25 to 45 with non-small cell lung cancer.

A remark on this clonotype: The junction departs from the called germline gene at one end, perhaps through a read error. The rearrangement joins TRBV5-4 to TRBJ2-3, with D maybe TRBD2 (6 bases). CDR3 length: 15 amino acids. From germline, CDR1 is SGHNT and CDR2 YYREEE (reference sequence). The CDR3 protein is CASSPAKGRTDTQYF. CDR3 nucleotides: TGCGCCAGCAGTCCGGCAAAGGGGAGGACAGATACGCAGTATTTT.

Turning to this clonotype: At one boundary the junction diverges from the germline segment, which might be a read error. V and J are TRBV6-2 or TRBV6-3 and TRBJ1-2; no clear D gene. This CDR3 is 16 amino acids long. Germline V lookup: CDR1 MNHEY, CDR2 SVGEGT. CDR3 in DNA: TGTGTCAGCAGTTACAACCGAAAAGGCTCCCACTATGGCTACACCTTC. It specifies CVSSYNRKGSHYGYTF.

Note on this clonotype: A clone one base away is much larger, so this may be a read error. J is TRBJ2-1 and V is TRBV6-5; D is unresolved. The germline CDR1 and CDR2 sequences are MNHEY and SVGAGI. This CDR3 region has 15 residues. The CDR3 region has the DNA TGTGCCAGCAGTGGGGATCGTGTATACTACAGTGAGCAGTTCTTC. The encoded protein is CASSGDRVYYSEQFF.

The chain employs TRBV6-1 and TRBJ2-2, with 10 bases identical to TRBD1. Trimming at V came to 6 bases and at J to 2 bases, leaving 18 bases not matched to a gene. CDR1 is MNHNS and CDR2 is SASEGT in the germline V gene. The CDR3 contains 20 residues. The CDR3 coding sequence is TGTGCCAGCAGGGGACAGGGGCCGGGACTAGTGGGGTTTAACACCGGGGAGCTGTTTTTT. Protein: CASRGQGPGLVGFNTGELFF.

This clonotype was seen ten or more times. The V call is TRBV20-1, the J call TRBJ2-3; 14 nucleotides line up with TRBD2. Trimming cost V 1 base and J 7 bases; bases outside gene matches: 1. The CDR3 is made up of 14 amino acids. Looked up from germline, CDR1 is DFQATT and CDR2 is SNEGSKA (reference sequence). The CDR3 is CSARGLAGGHTQYF. The CDR3 nucleotides are TGCAGTGCTAGAGGACTAGCGGGGGGGCATACGCAGTATTTT.

On this clonotype itself: Just one base apart from a much larger clone, this may be a read error. This chain's CDR3 is CVSGFASGGYNEQFF. CDR3 DNA sequence: TGTGTTAGTGGTTTTGCTAGCGGGGGTTACAATGAGCAGTTCTTC. This rearrangement joins TRBV12-5 to TRBJ2-1; 10 nucleotides match TRBD2. In germline, CDR1 is LGHNT, CDR2 FRNRAP. This CDR3 has 15 residues.

Comment on this clonotype: Germline is not matched at one junction end, which may reflect a read error. V usage is TRBV11-2 and J usage is TRBJ2-1; D remains unclear. CDR3 length equals 13 residues. Germline CDR1 and CDR2: SGHAT and FQNNGV. In DNA form, the CDR3 reads TGTGACAGCAGCTTAGATGGGGTCAATGAGCAGTTCTTC. Translating it yields CDSSLDGVNEQFF.

Remarks on this clonotype: A much more abundant neighbour one base away suggests this may be a read error. The chain combines TRBV6-1 with TRBJ2-1, with D unclear. Looked up from germline, CDR1 is MNHNS and CDR2 is SASEGT. CDR3 length: 14 amino acids. The CDR3 loop is CVSSEASGHNEQFF. Here the CDR3 DNA reads TGTGTCAGCAGTGAAGCATCTGGACACAATGAGCAGTTCTTC.

A word on this clonotype: At one of its ends the junction is not consistent with the germline gene, which may arise from a read error. This chain links TRBV4-3 with TRBJ2-1; 7 positions agree with TRBD1. Per the germline V gene, CDR1 is LGHNA and CDR2 is YSLEER. The CDR3 covers 16 residues. CDR3 nucleotide sequence: TGCGCCAGCAGCCAAGATAGGGGGCTAGGCCGGAATAAGCAATTCTTC. Translation gives CASSQDRGLGRNKQFF.

In regard to this clonotype: One end of the junction fails to match germline, which may point to a read error. This chain links TRBV11-2 with TRBJ2-1, with D possibly TRBD2 on 5 matching bases. The germline V gene has CDR1 SGHAT and CDR2 FQNNGV. The CDR3 has 14 amino acids. The CDR3 loop is CASSFPGSSSEQFF. The DNA of the CDR3 is TGTGCCAGTAGCTTCCCGGGAAGTAGCAGTGAGCAGTTCTTC.

On this clonotype itself: With a much larger clone just one base away, this may be a read error. The J gene is TRBJ1-4, the V gene TRBV6-5, with TRBD1 matching over 9 bases. The length of the CDR3 is 16 residues. Germline V gene sequence: CDR1 MNHEY, CDR2 SVGAGI. CDR3 bases: TGTGCCAGCTGTTACTCGGGGACAGGGCGGAATGAAAAACTGTTTTTT. Encoded protein: CASCYSGTGRNEKLFF.

Remarks on this clonotype: The CDR3 does not end in the conserved phenylalanine or tryptophan, so this is likely a read error. The chain carries TRBV6-2 or TRBV6-3 and TRBJ1-2, with 7 bases identical to TRBD1. Per the germline V gene, CDR1 is MNHEY and CDR2 is SVGEGT. The CDR3 length is 15 residues. In nucleotides, the CDR3 is TGTGTCAGCAGTTACTACAGGGGTGCGGGCTATGGCTACACCCTC. This translates into CVSSYYRGAGYGYTL.

This sequence joins TRBV4-1 and TRBJ2-5; TRBD2 matches at 9 bases. The CDR3 is made up of 15 amino acids. The V gene end was trimmed by 9 bases and the J gene end by 14 bases; junction bases not matched to a gene: 22. The germline gives CDR1 MGHRA, CDR2 YSYEKL. The DNA of the CDR3 is TGCGCCAGGAACCAAGAGGGACTAGCTTCGGAGAACCATTACTTC. Encoded protein: CARNQEGLASENHYF.

Comments on this clonotype: The junction shows a germline mismatch at one end, possibly a read error. This rearrangement joins TRBV6-2 or TRBV6-3 to TRBJ2-5, with 10 bases aligning to TRBD2. The V gene's germline CDR1 is MNHEY and CDR2 SVGEGT. The CDR3 spans 16 residues. CDR3 bases: TGTGTCAGCAGTTACCCCAGCGGGGGGGGACTTGAGACCCAGTACTTC. It encodes CVSSYPSGGGLETQYF.

A word on this clonotype: Compared with germline, one end of the junction differs, possibly owing to a read error. V gene TRBV29-1 combines with J gene TRBJ1-1; the D is unclear. This CDR3 has 13 residues. CDR1 and CDR2 (germline): SQVTM, ANQGSEA. CDR3 sequence reads: CSVASDPNTEAFF. The CDR3 nucleotides read TGCAGCGTAGCCTCGGATCCAAACACCGAAGCTTTCTTT.

Many counts were recorded for this clonotype. This rearrangement joins TRBV20-1 to TRBJ2-5, with TRBD2 matching 12 bases. The CDR3 is made up of 14 amino acids. CDR1 and CDR2 from the germline V gene are DFQATT and SNEGSKA (reference sequence). With 6 bases clipped from V and 4 bases from J, the junction kept 6 bases outside the gene matches. CDR3 in amino acids: CSAELAGGRETQYF. CDR3 DNA: TGCAGTGCAGAACTAGCGGGAGGTCGAGAGACCCAGTACTTC.

A word on this clonotype: A read error may explain this, as a much larger clone is one base away. The chain uses TRBV20-1 and TRBJ1-2; D might be TRBD1 (5 bases). The germline V gene has CDR1 DFQATT and CDR2 SNEGSKA (reference sequence). The CDR3 consists of 14 residues. This chain's CDR3 is CSVRGASRTLGYTF. The CDR3 region has the DNA TGCAGTGTTAGAGGGGCATCTAGAACCCTTGGCTACACCTTC.

This clonotype occurred once. No conserved phenylalanine or tryptophan is present at the end of the CDR3, so a read error is the likely explanation. V gene TRBV4-1 combines with J gene TRBJ2-7, with 7 bases matching TRBD2. Germline CDR1 MGHRA, CDR2 YSYEKL. J gave up 2 bases and V 0 bases, and 7 bases lay outside the gene matches. This CDR3 spans 16 amino acids. CDR3 in DNA: TGCGCCAGCAGCCAAGACGAGTGGGGGGGAACCTACGAGCAGTACCTC. Its translation is CASSQDEWGGTYEQYL.

This clonotype was counted ten times or more. The chain links TRBV4-1 to TRBJ1-2; D is unclear. V was cut by 1 base and J by 5 bases, with 11 bases left in between. This CDR3 is 14 amino acids long. Germline V gene sequence: CDR1 MGHRA, CDR2 YSYEKL. The CDR3 is CASSQGPLGYGYTF. CDR3 nucleotide sequence: TGCGCCAGCAGCCAAGGGCCGCTGGGATATGGCTACACCTTC.

CDR3 nucleotide sequence: TGCAGTGCGCATCCCGGGACTAGCAGGAGGAACGAGCAGTACTTC. Translation: CSAHPGTSRRNEQYF. V usage is TRBV20-1 and J usage is TRBJ2-7; 9 nucleotides line up with TRBD2. Germline loops: CDR1 DFQATT, CDR2 SNEGSKA (reference sequence). Losses at the gene ends were 6 bases for V and 5 bases for J; bases not matched to a gene: 14. The CDR3 has 15 residues.

Details on this clonotype: At one of its ends the junction is not consistent with the germline gene, which may arise from a read error. The chain employs TRBV12-3 or TRBV12-4 and TRBJ2-5; the match to TRBD2 covers 10 bases. CDR3 length: 16 residues. As DNA, the CDR3 is TGTGCCAGCAGCGAACTCTGGACTAGCGGCCAAGAGACCCAATACTTC. Translating it yields CASSELWTSGQETQYF.

Concerning this clonotype: As the CDR3 is not closed by the conserved phenylalanine or tryptophan, this likely results from a read error. This chain links TRBV9 with TRBJ2-2; tentative D call: TRBD2 (6 bases). The CDR3 length is 16 residues. Germline assignment: CDR1 SGDLS and CDR2 YYNGEE. CDR3 sequence: CASSVQEAGSPGELFL. In nucleotides, the CDR3 is TGCGCCAGCAGCGTCCAGGAGGCGGGGTCCCCCGGAGAGCTGTTTTTA.

Details on this clonotype: A much larger clonotype is one base distant, so this may be a read error. This chain links TRBV20-1 with TRBJ2-3; 11 bases are shared with TRBD1. Germline CDR1 is DFQATT and CDR2 is SNEGSKA (reference sequence). This CDR3 contains 14 residues. Trimming took 8 bases from V and 5 from J; bases not matched to a gene: 9. The CDR3 reads CSTSGQGAVDTQYF. CDR3 nucleotide sequence: TGCAGTACTTCCGGACAGGGGGCCGTAGATACGCAGTATTTT.

Points on this clonotype: Germline is not matched at one junction end, which may reflect a read error. J is TRBJ2-1 and V is TRBV11-2; perhaps D is TRBD1 or TRBD2 (5 bases each). The CDR3 loop spans 18 amino acids. The germline gives CDR1 SGHAT, CDR2 FQNNGV. CDR3 DNA: TGTGTCAGCAGCCTGCTCCCTGGGACCACATTATATCACAATGAGCAGTTCTTC. It is translated as CVSSLLPGTTLYHNEQFF. Complete variable domain (other parts from reference TRBV11-2 and TRBJ2-1): EAGVAQSPRYKIIEKRQSVAFWCNPISGHATLYWYQQILGQGPKLLIQFQNNGVVDDSQLPKDRFSAERLKGVDSTLKIQPAKLEDSAVYLCVSSLLPGTTLYHNEQFFGPGTRLTVL.

The rearrangement links TRBV20-1 to TRBJ2-1; D might be TRBD2 (6 bases). V lost 6 bases to trimming and J lost 9 bases, with 18 bases between them. Germline values: CDR1 DFQATT, CDR2 SNEGSKA (reference sequence). This CDR3 is 13 amino acids long. The CDR3 loop reads CSAKGGTNSEQFF. The CDR3 coding sequence is TGCAGTGCGAAGGGCGGGACCAACAGTGAGCAGTTCTTC.

The chain is built from TRBV4-1 and TRBJ2-3, with 7 bases identical to TRBD2. V lost 1 base to trimming and J lost 2 bases; unmatched junction nucleotides: 3. The CDR3 has 15 amino acids. Germline assignment: CDR1 MGHRA and CDR2 YSYEKL. The CDR3 protein is CASSQASGPTDTQYF. DNA for the CDR3: TGCGCCAGCAGCCAAGCTAGCGGACCCACAGATACGCAGTATTTT.

This clonotype has a handful of counts. CDR3 DNA sequence: TGCAGTGCTAGTCTGAGTAGGGCCAAAAACATTCAGTACTTC. Translation: CSASLSRAKNIQYF. V is TRBV20-1 and J is TRBJ2-4, with D unclear. Between the trimmed V and J ends, which lost 3 bases and 1 base, there was a span of 10 bases. The germline V gene encodes CDR1 DFQATT and CDR2 SNEGSKA (reference sequence). The CDR3 is 14 amino acids.

This clonotype was counted at least ten times. The chain combines TRBV20-1 with TRBJ2-3, with unresolved D. Germline assignment: CDR1 DFQATT and CDR2 SNEGSKA (reference sequence). This CDR3 region has 13 residues. The V gene lost 5 bases and the J gene lost 0 bases, with 9 bases spanning the gap. In DNA form, the CDR3 reads TGCAGTGCTGCGCACCTAAGCACAGATACGCAGTATTTT. This translates into CSAAHLSTDTQYF.

The CDR3 bases are TGTGCCAGCAGTTACCTGCAGGGGGTTGGAAACACCATATATTTT. Translated: CASSYLQGVGNTIYF. The chain carries TRBV6-5 and TRBJ1-3, with 7 bases aligning to TRBD1. J gave up 3 bases and V 2 bases, and 4 bases lay outside the gene matches. The CDR3 contains 15 residues. The germline V gene has CDR1 MNHEY and CDR2 SVGAGI.

Points on this clonotype: A much larger clone sits a single nucleotide away, making a read error possible. The chain couples TRBV20-1 to TRBJ1-1, with D uncertain. The CDR3 runs to 11 residues. V dropped 7 bases and J dropped 7 bases, with 13 bases sitting between them. In germline, CDR1 is DFQATT, CDR2 SNEGSKA (reference sequence). The chain's CDR3 is CSVLWQIEAFF. The CDR3 coding sequence is TGCAGTGTACTTTGGCAGATTGAAGCTTTCTTT.

Comment on this clonotype: The conserved phenylalanine or tryptophan is not found at the CDR3 terminus, so this likely reflects a read error. The limits of the CDR3 on the DNA are not certain, so only TCRdb's listed CDR3 is given. The chain uses TRBV20-1 and TRBJ2-1. CDR1 and CDR2 from the germline V gene are DFQATT and SNEGSKA (reference sequence). Inclusive of both ends, the CDR3 amounts to 13 amino acids. CDR3 in amino acids: CSARDVHSNEQFL.

Note on this clonotype: Given the absence of the conserved phenylalanine or tryptophan at the CDR3 end, a read error is likely. V usage is TRBV11-3 and J usage is TRBJ2-1; 10 nucleotides line up with TRBD2. Germline values: CDR1 SGHNT, CDR2 YENEEA. The CDR3 contains 19 residues. The CDR3 sequence: CASSLARVAGGGSYSEQFS. The CDR3 coding sequence is TGTGCCAGCAGCTTAGCTCGAGTAGCGGGAGGAGGTTCCTACAGTGAGCAGTTCTCC.